Below, 31 T cell receptor beta chains from the same sample are listed, as sequenced in a study of T cells after yellow fever vaccination. MiXCR was run by TCRdb on the 5' RACE reads, yielding one entry per CDR3 protein. This sample has roughly 49,000 distinct CDR3 sequences; 7.4% occur once, and the top ten carry 25% to 30%. This specimen was CD8+ T cells sorted from PBMCs, taken less than 18 days after the first yellow fever vaccination. These receptor sequences come from a man younger than 30 who received the YFV17D yellow fever vaccine.

This clonotype was seen ten or more times. The chain carries TRBV11-2 and TRBJ1-6; 9 bases are shared with TRBD1. Per the germline V gene, CDR1 is SGHAT and CDR2 is FQNNGV. V shed 8 bases, J shed 4 bases, and the junction held 9 bases outside the gene matches. The CDR3 runs to 16 residues. In nucleotides, the CDR3 is TGTGCCAGCCATAGCGCGGGACAGGGTTATAATTCACCCCTCCACTTT. It specifies CASHSAGQGYNSPLHF.

The chain joins TRBV25-1 to TRBJ2-3, with 10 bases fitting TRBD2. The trim removed 9 bases at V and 2 bases at J, leaving 14 bases unmatched. CDR3 length: 17 residues. Per germline, CDR1 MGHDK and CDR2 SYGVNS. The CDR3 loop is CARSPRTSGENTDTQYF. In DNA form, the CDR3 reads TGTGCCAGGAGCCCCAGGACTAGCGGAGAGAACACAGATACGCAGTATTTT.

This clonotype was observed at least ten times. The chain joins TRBV12-3 or TRBV12-4 to TRBJ1-1; 9 bases align to TRBD1. This CDR3 has 17 residues. Trimming at V came to 3 bases and at J to 3 bases, leaving 11 bases not matched to a gene. CDR3 in amino acids: CASSFLTGGLRDTEAFF. The CDR3 bases are TGTGCCAGCAGTTTTCTGACAGGGGGGTTGAGGGACACTGAAGCTTTCTTT.

This clonotype was seen many times. The chain carries TRBV20-1 and TRBJ1-2; D unclear. The CDR3 has 13 amino acids. Germline V lookup: CDR1 DFQATT, CDR2 SNEGSKA (reference sequence). V was shortened by 0 bases and J by 6 bases, with 11 bases between the two germline ends. The CDR3 DNA follows: TGCAGTGCTAGAGATTTGGGGAATCATGGCTACACCTTC. Amino acid sequence: CSARDLGNHGYTF.

This clonotype appeared many times. The chain is built from TRBV5-1 and TRBJ2-7, with D unresolved. The CDR3 contains 13 residues. Germline CDR1 and CDR2: SGHRS and YFSETQ. V was pared by 0 bases and J by 2 bases, with 6 bases between. This chain's CDR3 is CASSLVGPYEQYF. The CDR3 nucleotides are TGCGCCAGCAGCTTGGTGGGTCCCTACGAGCAGTACTTC.

This clonotype was recorded many times. The chain uses TRBV29-1 and TRBJ2-1; the D gene is possibly TRBD2 (5 bases). The CDR3 is made up of 15 amino acids. CDR1 is SQVTM, CDR2 ANQGSEA, per germline. Deletions cut 0 bases from V and 10 bases from J, with 19 bases between. The CDR3 coding sequence is TGCAGCGTTGAAGATCCGGGGTACCCTAACGGGGAGCAGTTCTTC. Translating gives CSVEDPGYPNGEQFF.

This clonotype was seen ten or more times. The rearrangement links TRBV12-3 or TRBV12-4 to TRBJ2-7; TRBD1 agrees at 7 bases. The CDR3 totals 15 residues. The ends lost 3 bases at V and 5 bases at J; junction bases unmatched: 10. The CDR3: CASSLGSGTVDEQYF. CDR3 bases: TGTGCCAGCAGTTTGGGATCTGGGACAGTGGACGAGCAGTACTTC.

V and J are TRBV4-3 and TRBJ2-2, with 10 positions matching TRBD2. CDR1 is LGHNA and CDR2 is YSLEER in the germline V gene. Trimming took 0 bases from V and 1 from J; bases not matched to a gene: 2. CDR3 length: 17 residues. This CDR3 is CASSQEVAGGNTGELFF. In DNA form, the CDR3 reads TGCGCCAGCAGCCAAGAGGTAGCGGGGGGGAACACCGGGGAGCTGTTTTTT.

This clonotype came up many times. The chain combines TRBV4-2 with TRBJ2-3; D is possibly TRBD2 (5 bases). In germline, CDR1 is LGHNA, CDR2 YNFKEQ. V was pared by 0 bases and J by 5 bases, with 18 bases between. CDR3 length: 17 amino acids. The CDR3, as DNA: TGTGCCAGCAGCCAAGAATTGGGGTTGACTACTTTAGATACGCAGTATTTT. Its protein is CASSQELGLTTLDTQYF.

This clonotype was counted many times. The chain recombines TRBV5-1 with TRBJ1-1; TRBD1 is a possible D gene (5 bases). V lost 5 bases and J 7 bases, leaving 18 bases between the germline ends. The CDR3 has 14 amino acids. Germline assignment: CDR1 SGHRS and CDR2 YFSETQ. For the CDR3, the DNA is TGCGCCAGCAGGGAGCGGGGGTACAGTAATGAAGCTTTCTTT. It yields the protein CASRERGYSNEAFF.

This clonotype was seen at least ten times. The rearrangement links TRBV5-5 to TRBJ2-3, with 13 nucleotides matching TRBD2. The junction had 5 bases not matched to a gene; V was cut back by 4 bases and J by 6 bases. The CDR3 spans 15 residues. CDR1 and CDR2 (germline): SGHKS, YYEKEE (reference sequence). The CDR3 sequence is CASSPEGLAGDTQYF. CDR3 bases: TGTGCCAGCAGCCCGGAGGGACTAGCGGGGGATACGCAGTATTTT.

In this sample, this clonotype turned up many times. V is TRBV7-2 and J is TRBJ2-5; D remains unclear. The germline V and J ends were trimmed by 4 bases and 0 bases, with 9 bases remaining between them. The germline gives CDR1 SGHTA, CDR2 FQGNSA. This CDR3 is 14 amino acids long. DNA for the CDR3: TGTGCCAGCAGCTCCTTACAAGACCAAGAGACCCAGTACTTC. It specifies CASSSLQDQETQYF.

This clonotype was seen repeatedly, ten times or more. The J gene is TRBJ2-7, the V gene TRBV4-1, with 8 nucleotides matching TRBD2. Germline CDR1 is MGHRA and CDR2 is YSYEKL. J gave up 7 bases and V 4 bases, and 12 bases lay outside the gene matches. This CDR3 spans 15 amino acids. The CDR3 reads CASSLRGGSVGEQYF. CDR3 nucleotide sequence: TGCGCCAGCAGCCTACGCGGGGGGTCGGTGGGGGAGCAGTACTTC.

This clonotype has ten or more counts. The chain recombines TRBV4-2 with TRBJ1-1; 7 positions agree with TRBD1. Germline CDR1 LGHNA, CDR2 YNFKEQ. The CDR3 sequence is 14 residues long. V gave up 3 bases and J gave up 4 bases; unmatched junction bases: 5. The DNA for the CDR3 is TGTGCCAGCAGCCATACAGGGGTTAGCACTGAAGCTTTCTTT. Translating it yields CASSHTGVSTEAFF.

This clonotype was seen many times. This sequence joins TRBV7-2 and TRBJ1-5; the D is unclear. CDR1 is SGHTA and CDR2 is FQGNSA in the germline V gene. This CDR3 is built from 13 residues. Trimming took off 5 bases at V and 8 bases at J, with 13 bases between the two ends. The DNA for the CDR3 is TGTGCCAGCAGCGGTTCCCCAATAGAGCCCCAGCATTTT. It yields the protein CASSGSPIEPQHF. Filled out from reference TRBV7-2 and TRBJ1-5, the complete variable domain reads GAGVSQSPSNKVTEKGKDVELRCDPISGHTALYWYRQSLGQGLEFLIYFQGNSAPDKSGLPSDRFSAERTGGSVSTLTIQRTQQEDSAVYLCASSGSPIEPQHFGDGTRLSIL.

This clonotype was seen at least ten times. V and J are TRBV6-1 and TRBJ1-6; D is unclear. The CDR3 is 13 residues long. V lost 7 bases and J 12 bases, leaving 16 bases between the germline ends. The germline V gene has CDR1 MNHNS and CDR2 SASEGT. The CDR3 is CASTADGIRPLHF. The CDR3 DNA follows: TGTGCCAGCACTGCGGACGGGATTAGACCCCTCCACTTT.

This clonotype appeared many times. CDR3 loop: CASSVSGRSSTDTQYF. The CDR3 DNA reads as TGCGCCAGCAGCGTTAGCGGACGGTCTAGCACAGATACGCAGTATTTT. The V call is TRBV5-1, the J call TRBJ2-3, with D perhaps matching TRBD2 (6 bases). Trimming pared 4 bases from V and 0 bases from J, leaving 15 bases between. Germline values: CDR1 SGHRS, CDR2 YFSETQ. This CDR3 is 16 amino acids long.

This clonotype was counted at least ten times. The chain links TRBV6-1 to TRBJ1-2, with TRBD1 matching 10 bases. The CDR3 extends over 14 amino acids. V was clipped by 2 bases and J by 14 bases; unmatched bases: 11. Germline V CDR1 and CDR2: MNHNS, SASEGT. The CDR3 bases are TGTGCCAGCAGTGAACAAGGGACAGGGGAGAGGGGGACCTTC. Its translation: CASSEQGTGERGTF.

This clonotype was found many times. V and J are TRBV4-1 and TRBJ2-5; D is ambiguous. V lost 0 bases to trimming and J lost 2 bases, with 10 bases between them. Germline CDR1 and CDR2: MGHRA and YSYEKL. The CDR3 sequence is 15 residues long. The CDR3 spells CASSQDPLIQETQYF. The DNA for the CDR3 is TGCGCCAGCAGCCAAGATCCCCTGATACAAGAGACCCAGTACTTC.

The CDR3 DNA is TGTGCCAGCAGCTTAACTGGTGGGGCCAACGTCCTGACTTTC. This translates into CASSLTGGANVLTF. The genes are TRBV7-3 and TRBJ2-6; D gene unclear. Trimming removed 0 bases from V and 3 bases from J, with 3 bases in between. CDR1 and CDR2 (germline): SGHTA, FQGTGA. The CDR3 runs to 14 residues.

A note on this clonotype: This may be a read error, as it is one base from a much larger clone. The V call is TRBV7-2, the J call TRBJ2-4; the D gene could be TRBD1 or TRBD2 (5 bases each). Germline assignment: CDR1 SGHTA and CDR2 FQGNSA. The CDR3 length is 15 residues. Trimming pared 0 bases from V and 9 bases from J, leaving 15 bases between. The CDR3 spells CASSLAGGFRGIQYF. DNA of the CDR3: TGTGCCAGCAGCTTAGCTGGGGGATTTCGGGGCATTCAGTACTTC. The whole variable domain, remainder taken from reference TRBV7-2 and TRBJ2-4, is GAGVSQSPSNKVTEKGKDVELRCDPISGHTALYWYRQSLGQGLEFLIYFQGNSAPDKSGLPSDRFSAERTGGSVSTLTIQRTQQEDSAVYLCASSLAGGFRGIQYFGAGTRLSVL.

There are many counts of this clonotype. The chain uses TRBV4-2 and TRBJ2-5; 8 bases fit TRBD2. The germline CDR1 and CDR2 sequences are LGHNA and YNFKEQ. Trimming at V came to 0 bases and at J to 4 bases, leaving 4 bases not matched to a gene. This CDR3 has 15 amino acids. The CDR3 DNA is TGTGCCAGCAGCCAAGATCGGGGGGGGCCAGAGACCCAGTACTTC. This sequence encodes CASSQDRGGPETQYF.

In this sample, this clonotype turned up many times. This chain uses TRBV27 with TRBJ2-3, with D tentatively TRBD1 (6 bases). This CDR3 contains 14 residues. Trimming shortened V by 5 bases and J by 6 bases, and 15 bases separated the two germline ends. Germline values: CDR1 MNHEY, CDR2 SMNVEV (reference sequence). The CDR3 sequence is CASSPWTEVDTQYF. The CDR3 DNA sequence: TGTGCCAGCAGTCCCTGGACAGAAGTCGATACGCAGTATTTT.

This clonotype was seen repeatedly, ten times or more. The V call is TRBV4-3, the J call TRBJ1-4, with D maybe TRBD1 (6 bases). Trimming pared 3 bases from V and 8 bases from J, leaving 19 bases between. The CDR3 covers 16 residues. The germline V gene has CDR1 LGHNA and CDR2 YSLEER. DNA of the CDR3: TGCGCCAGCAGCCAGGGCCACCGGGGGGCATCGGAAAAACTGTTTTTT. Protein sequence: CASSQGHRGASEKLFF.

The sample holds many counts of this clonotype. V gene TRBV20-1 combines with J gene TRBJ2-1, with 14 bases identical to TRBD2. The germline CDR1 and CDR2 sequences are DFQATT and SNEGSKA (reference sequence). The CDR3 is 17 residues long. V gave up 0 bases and J gave up 6 bases; unmatched junction bases: 7. In nucleotides, the CDR3 is TGCAGTGCTAGAGATAGGGGACTAGCGGGGGCCCCCAATGAGCAGTTCTTC. This sequence encodes CSARDRGLAGAPNEQFF.

Regarding this clonotype: The germline gene is not matched at one end of the junction; a read error may be the cause. The chain couples TRBV5-6 to TRBJ2-2; the D is unclear. This CDR3 has 16 amino acids. CDR1 and CDR2 (germline): SGHDT, YYEEEE. The CDR3 coding sequence is TGTGCCAGGAGCTCCGCGCGAATAGACAACACCGGGGAGCTGTTTTTT. It yields the protein CARSSARIDNTGELFF. Full variable domain (missing parts from reference TRBV5-6 and TRBJ2-2): DAGVTQSPTHLIKTRGQQVTLRCSPKSGHDTVSWYQQALGQGPQFIFQYYEEEERQRGNFPDRFSGHQFPNYSSELNVNALLLGDSALYLCARSSARIDNTGELFFGEGSRLTVL.

This clonotype was seen many times. This chain's CDR3 is CASRAGNTDTQYF. In DNA, the CDR3 is TGCGCCAGCAGGGCAGGGAACACAGATACGCAGTATTTT. The chain couples TRBV5-1 to TRBJ2-3, with a possible D match to TRBD1 (5 bases). CDR3 size: 13 residues. The V and J ends lost 5 bases and 2 bases respectively, with 9 bases between them. CDR1 SGHRS and CDR2 YFSETQ come from the germline V gene.

In this sample, this clonotype turned up many times. This rearrangement joins TRBV10-2 to TRBJ1-1, with no clear D. V shed 8 bases and J shed 5 bases, with 18 bases lying between them. CDR1 is WSHSY, CDR2 SAAADI, per germline. The CDR3 is 14 residues long. The CDR3: CASHHGPSRTEAFF. CDR3 DNA sequence: TGCGCCAGCCACCATGGACCTTCCCGAACTGAAGCTTTCTTT.

A note on this clonotype: A much bigger clone sits one base away, suggesting this may be a read error. The rearrangement links TRBV3-1 to TRBJ2-5; 9 nucleotides match TRBD2. The CDR3 runs to 16 residues. Germline V CDR1 and CDR2: LGHDT, YNNKEL (reference sequence). CDR3 DNA: TGTGCCAGCTGCCAAGAGTCTAGCGGGGACCAAGAGACCCAGTACTTC. This codes for CASCQESSGDQETQYF.

This clonotype was counted ten times or more. This rearrangement joins TRBV6-5 to TRBJ1-2; no definite D call. This CDR3 is 13 amino acids long. Per the germline V gene, CDR1 is MNHEY and CDR2 is SVGAGI. Trimming shortened V by 0 bases and J by 5 bases, and 7 bases separated the two germline ends. CDR3 residues: CASSYSTRYGYTF. The DNA of the CDR3 is TGTGCCAGCAGTTACTCGACAAGATATGGCTACACCTTC.

This clonotype was counted at least ten times. V gene TRBV11-3 combines with J gene TRBJ2-3; 11 bases line up with TRBD2. There are 15 residues in the CDR3. The trim removed 3 bases at V and 7 bases at J, leaving 6 bases unmatched. Germline V gene sequence: CDR1 SGHNT, CDR2 YENEEA. The CDR3 DNA reads as TGTGCCAGCAGCTTGGGTAGCGGGGGGGCTTATACGCAGTATTTT. Encoded protein: CASSLGSGGAYTQYF.